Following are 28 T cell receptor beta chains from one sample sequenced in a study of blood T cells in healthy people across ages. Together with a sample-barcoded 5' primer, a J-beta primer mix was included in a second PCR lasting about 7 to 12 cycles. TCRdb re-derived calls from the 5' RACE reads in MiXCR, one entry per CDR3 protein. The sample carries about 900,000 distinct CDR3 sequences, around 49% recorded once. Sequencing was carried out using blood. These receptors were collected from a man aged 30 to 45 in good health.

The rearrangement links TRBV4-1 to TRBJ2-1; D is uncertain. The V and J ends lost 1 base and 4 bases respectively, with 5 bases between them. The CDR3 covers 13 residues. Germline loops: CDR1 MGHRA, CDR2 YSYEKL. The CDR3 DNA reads TGCGCCAGCAGCCAAGGGGTTTACAATGAGCAGTTCTTC. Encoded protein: CASSQGVYNEQFF.

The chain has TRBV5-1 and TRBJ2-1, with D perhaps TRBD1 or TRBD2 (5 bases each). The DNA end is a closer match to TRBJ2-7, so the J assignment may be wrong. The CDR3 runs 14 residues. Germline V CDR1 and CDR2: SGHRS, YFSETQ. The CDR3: CASMGRPFTNEQYF. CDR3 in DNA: TGCGCCAGCATGGGACGGCCGTTTACCAATGAGCAGTACTTC.

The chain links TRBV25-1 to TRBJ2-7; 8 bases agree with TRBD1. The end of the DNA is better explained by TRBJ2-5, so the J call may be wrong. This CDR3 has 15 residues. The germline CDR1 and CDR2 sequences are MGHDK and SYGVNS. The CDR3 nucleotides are TGTGCCAGCAGTGATCACTCAGGGGGCGAGGAGACCCAGTACTTC. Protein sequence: CASSDHSGGEETQYF.

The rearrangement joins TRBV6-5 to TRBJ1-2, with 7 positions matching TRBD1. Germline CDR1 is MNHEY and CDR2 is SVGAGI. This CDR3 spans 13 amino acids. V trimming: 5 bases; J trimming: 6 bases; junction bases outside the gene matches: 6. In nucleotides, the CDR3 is TGTGCCAGCAGTGTCACAGGGGCAGATGGCTACACCTTC. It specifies CASSVTGADGYTF.

The CDR3, as DNA: TGTGCCAGTACCCTGGAGCGGACCCAGTACTTC. It codes for CASTLERTQYF. This sequence joins TRBV2 and TRBJ2-7; D is undetermined. The assigned J gene may be wrong: the sequence end matches TRBJ2-5 better. Germline V CDR1 and CDR2: SNHLY, FYNNEI. The CDR3 loop spans 11 amino acids.

The CDR3 is CASRTGTGIYGYTF. The CDR3 DNA reads TGTGCCAGCAGGACCGGGACAGGCATCTATGGCTACACCTTC. The chain carries TRBV2 and TRBJ1-2; 8 bases line up with TRBD1. The germline V gene has CDR1 SNHLY and CDR2 FYNNEI. Trimming cost V 6 bases and J 4 bases; bases outside gene matches: 7. The CDR3 runs to 14 residues.

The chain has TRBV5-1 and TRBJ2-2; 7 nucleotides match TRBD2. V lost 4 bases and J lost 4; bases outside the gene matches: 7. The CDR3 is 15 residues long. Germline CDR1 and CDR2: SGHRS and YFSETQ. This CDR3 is CASSGGGLITGELFF. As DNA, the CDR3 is TGCGCCAGCAGCGGCGGGGGTCTCATCACCGGGGAGCTGTTTTTT.

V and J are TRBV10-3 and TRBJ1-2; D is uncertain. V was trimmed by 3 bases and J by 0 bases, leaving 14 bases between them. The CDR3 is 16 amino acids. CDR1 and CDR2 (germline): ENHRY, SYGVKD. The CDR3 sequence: CAISDQASVPNYGYTF. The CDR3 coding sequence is TGTGCCATCAGTGACCAGGCTAGCGTCCCTAACTATGGCTACACCTTC.

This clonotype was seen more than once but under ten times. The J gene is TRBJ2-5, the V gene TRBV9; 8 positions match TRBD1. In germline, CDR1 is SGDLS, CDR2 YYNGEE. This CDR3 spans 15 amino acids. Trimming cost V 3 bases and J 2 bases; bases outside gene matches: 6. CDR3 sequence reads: CASSAGQGVQETQYF. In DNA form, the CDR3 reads TGTGCCAGCAGCGCCGGACAGGGAGTTCAAGAGACCCAGTACTTC.

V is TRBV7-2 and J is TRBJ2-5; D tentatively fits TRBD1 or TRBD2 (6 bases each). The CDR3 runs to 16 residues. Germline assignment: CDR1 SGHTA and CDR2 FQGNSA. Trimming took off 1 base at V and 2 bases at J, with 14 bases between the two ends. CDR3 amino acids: CASSLVVGGRQETQYF. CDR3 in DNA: TGTGCCAGCAGCTTAGTAGTGGGGGGCCGTCAAGAGACCCAGTACTTC.

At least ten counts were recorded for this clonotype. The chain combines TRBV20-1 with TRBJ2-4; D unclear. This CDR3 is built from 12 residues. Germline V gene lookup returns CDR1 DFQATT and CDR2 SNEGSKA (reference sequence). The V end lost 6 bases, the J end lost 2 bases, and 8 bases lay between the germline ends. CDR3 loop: CSALLSKNIQYF. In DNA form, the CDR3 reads TGCAGTGCCCTCCTATCCAAAAACATTCAGTACTTC.

Here the CDR3 reads CASTPGPYEQYF. CDR3 DNA sequence: TGTGCCAGCACACCCGGGCCCTACGAGCAGTACTTC. This chain links TRBV6-2 or TRBV6-3 with TRBJ2-7; the D is unclear. Germline V gene sequence: CDR1 MNHEY, CDR2 SVGEGT. The CDR3 runs 12 residues. The V end lost 7 bases, the J end lost 2 bases, and 9 bases lay between the germline ends.

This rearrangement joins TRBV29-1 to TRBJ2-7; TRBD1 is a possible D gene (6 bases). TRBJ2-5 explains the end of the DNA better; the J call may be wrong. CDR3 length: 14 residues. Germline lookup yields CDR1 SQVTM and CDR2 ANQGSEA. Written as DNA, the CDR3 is TGCAGCGTTGAAAGGGACACTAAACGGGAGACCCAGTACTTC. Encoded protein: CSVERDTKRETQYF.

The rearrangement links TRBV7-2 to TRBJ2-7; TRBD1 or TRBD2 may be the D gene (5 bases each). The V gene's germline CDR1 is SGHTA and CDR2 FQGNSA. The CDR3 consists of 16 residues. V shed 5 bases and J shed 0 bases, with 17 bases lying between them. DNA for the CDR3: TGTGCCAGCAGCCCACTCCGGGACGCCAGCTCCTACGAGCAGTACTTC. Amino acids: CASSPLRDASSYEQYF.

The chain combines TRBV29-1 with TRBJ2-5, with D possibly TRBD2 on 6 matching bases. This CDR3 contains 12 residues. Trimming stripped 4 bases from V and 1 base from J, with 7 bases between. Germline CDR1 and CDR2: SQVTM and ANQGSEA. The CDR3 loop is CSVVGGQETQYF. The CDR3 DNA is TGCAGCGTTGTGGGGGGCCAAGAGACCCAGTACTTC.

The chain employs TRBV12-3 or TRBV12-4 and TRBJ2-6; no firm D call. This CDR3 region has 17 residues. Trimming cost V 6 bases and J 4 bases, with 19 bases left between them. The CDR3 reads CASSPQITAAGANVLTF. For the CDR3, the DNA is TGTGCCAGCAGCCCTCAAATCACGGCCGCCGGGGCCAACGTCCTGACTTTC.

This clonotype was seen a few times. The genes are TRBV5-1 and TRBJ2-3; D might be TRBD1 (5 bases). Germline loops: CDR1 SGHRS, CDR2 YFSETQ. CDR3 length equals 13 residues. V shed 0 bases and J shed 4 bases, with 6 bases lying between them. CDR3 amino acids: CASSLDRPDTQYF. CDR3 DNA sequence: TGCGCCAGCAGCTTGGACAGGCCAGATACGCAGTATTTT.

The CDR3 DNA reads TGCGCCAGCAGCCAAGTTAATATGGTCTCCTACAATGAGCAGTTCTTC. Protein sequence: CASSQVNMVSYNEQFF. The chain joins TRBV4-1 to TRBJ2-1, with D hard to call. The CDR3 runs 16 residues. V lost 1 base to trimming and J lost 0 bases, with 10 bases between them. The V gene's germline CDR1 is MGHRA and CDR2 YSYEKL.

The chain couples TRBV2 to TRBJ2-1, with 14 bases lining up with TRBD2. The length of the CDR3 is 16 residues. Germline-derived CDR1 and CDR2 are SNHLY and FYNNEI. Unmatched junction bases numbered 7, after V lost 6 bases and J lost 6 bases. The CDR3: CASRARTSGGFNEQFF. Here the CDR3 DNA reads TGTGCCAGCAGGGCCCGGACTAGCGGGGGGTTCAATGAGCAGTTCTTC.

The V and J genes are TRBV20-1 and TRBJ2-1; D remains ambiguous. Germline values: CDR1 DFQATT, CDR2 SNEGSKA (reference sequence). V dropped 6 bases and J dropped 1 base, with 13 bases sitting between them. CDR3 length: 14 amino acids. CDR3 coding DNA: TGCAGTGCCGGCCAGAAATTATCCTACAATGAGCAGTTCTTC. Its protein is CSAGQKLSYNEQFF.

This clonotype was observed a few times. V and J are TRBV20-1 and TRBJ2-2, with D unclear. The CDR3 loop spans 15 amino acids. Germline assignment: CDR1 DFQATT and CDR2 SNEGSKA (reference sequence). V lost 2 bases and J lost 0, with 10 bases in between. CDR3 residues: CSARPEDANTGELFF. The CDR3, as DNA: TGCAGTGCTAGACCTGAGGACGCGAACACCGGGGAGCTGTTTTTT.

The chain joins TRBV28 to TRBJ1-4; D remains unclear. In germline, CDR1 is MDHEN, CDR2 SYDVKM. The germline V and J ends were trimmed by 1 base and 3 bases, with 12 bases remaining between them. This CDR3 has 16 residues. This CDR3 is CASSLYFTQANEKLFF. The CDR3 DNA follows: TGTGCCAGCAGTTTATATTTCACACAAGCTAATGAAAAACTGTTTTTT.

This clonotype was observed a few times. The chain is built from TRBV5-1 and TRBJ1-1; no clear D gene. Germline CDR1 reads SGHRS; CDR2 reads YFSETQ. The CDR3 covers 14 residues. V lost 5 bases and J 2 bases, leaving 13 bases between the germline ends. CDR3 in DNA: TGCGCCAGCAGAGAGAGTACCCTAAACACTGAAGCTTTCTTT. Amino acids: CASRESTLNTEAFF.

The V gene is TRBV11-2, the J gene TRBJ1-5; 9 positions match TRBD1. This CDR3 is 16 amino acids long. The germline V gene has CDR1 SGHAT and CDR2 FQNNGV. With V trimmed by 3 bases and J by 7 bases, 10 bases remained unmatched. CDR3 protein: CASSLGTGRDRQPQHF. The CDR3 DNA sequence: TGTGCCAGCAGCTTGGGGACAGGGAGGGACAGGCAGCCCCAGCATTTT.

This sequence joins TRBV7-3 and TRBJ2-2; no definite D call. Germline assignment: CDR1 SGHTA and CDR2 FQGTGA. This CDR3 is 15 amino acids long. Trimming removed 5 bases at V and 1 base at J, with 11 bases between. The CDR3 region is CASSLAPENTGELFF. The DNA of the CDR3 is TGTGCCAGCAGCCTCGCGCCAGAGAACACCGGGGAGCTGTTTTTT.

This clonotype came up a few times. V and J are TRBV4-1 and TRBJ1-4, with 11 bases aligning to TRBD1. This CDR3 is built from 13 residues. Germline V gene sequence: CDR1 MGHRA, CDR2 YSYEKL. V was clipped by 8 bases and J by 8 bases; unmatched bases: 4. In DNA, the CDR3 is TGCGCCAGCCTGGGACAGGGGGAAGAAAAACTGTTTTTT. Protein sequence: CASLGQGEEKLFF.

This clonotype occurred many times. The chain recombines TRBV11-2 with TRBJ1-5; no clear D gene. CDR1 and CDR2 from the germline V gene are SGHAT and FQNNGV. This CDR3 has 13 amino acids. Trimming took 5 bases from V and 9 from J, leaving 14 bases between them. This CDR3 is CASSMSSAVPQHF. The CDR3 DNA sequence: TGTGCCAGCAGCATGTCAAGTGCTGTGCCCCAGCATTTT.

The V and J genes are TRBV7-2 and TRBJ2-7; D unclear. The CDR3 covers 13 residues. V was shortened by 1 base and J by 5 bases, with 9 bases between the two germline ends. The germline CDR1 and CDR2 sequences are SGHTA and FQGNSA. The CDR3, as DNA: TGTGCCAGCAGCTTAGAATCCCGGGACGAGCAGTACTTC. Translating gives CASSLESRDEQYF.